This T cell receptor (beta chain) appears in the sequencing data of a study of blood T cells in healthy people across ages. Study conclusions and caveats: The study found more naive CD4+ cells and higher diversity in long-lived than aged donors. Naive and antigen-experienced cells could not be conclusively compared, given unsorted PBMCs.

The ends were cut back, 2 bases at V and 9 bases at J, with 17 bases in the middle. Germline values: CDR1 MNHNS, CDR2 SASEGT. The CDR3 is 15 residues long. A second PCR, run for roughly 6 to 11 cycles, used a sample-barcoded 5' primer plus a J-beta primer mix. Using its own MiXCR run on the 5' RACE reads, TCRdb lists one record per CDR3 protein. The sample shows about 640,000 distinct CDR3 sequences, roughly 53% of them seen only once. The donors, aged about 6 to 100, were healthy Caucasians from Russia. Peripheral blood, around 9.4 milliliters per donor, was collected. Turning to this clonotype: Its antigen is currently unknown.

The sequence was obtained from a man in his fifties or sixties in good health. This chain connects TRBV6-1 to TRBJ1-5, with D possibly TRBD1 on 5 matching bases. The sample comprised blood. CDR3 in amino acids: CASSELDAGIWPQHF. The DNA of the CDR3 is TGTGCCAGCAGTGAATTGGATGCAGGGATTTGGCCCCAGCATTTT.